A single sample gave rise to the 8 T cell receptor beta chains below, sequenced in a study of cytomegalovirus exposure and HLA in healthy donors. TCRdb keeps only in-frame clones here, not all; method: immunoSEQ multiplex PCR. The sample includes approximately 200,000 clones, 85% to 95% of them seen just once. Material for sequencing was PBMCs. The receptors stem from a woman younger than 35 in good health and CMV-seronegative.

The chain couples TRBV19 to TRBJ2-7, with D perhaps TRBD2 (5 bases). V lost 1 base and J 0 bases, leaving 10 bases between the germline ends. This CDR3 spans 15 amino acids. Germline V gene data show CDR1 as LNHDA and CDR2 as SQIVND (reference sequence). The CDR3 DNA sequence: TGTGCCAGTAGTATAGGGGCGGGCGGCTCCTACGAGCAGTACTTC. Residues: CASSIGAGGSYEQYF.

V is TRBV19 and J is TRBJ1-2; 10 bases match TRBD1. The CDR3 runs 17 residues. V lost 6 bases and J lost 4; bases outside the gene matches: 14. Germline V CDR1 and CDR2: LNHDA, SQIVND (reference sequence). DNA for the CDR3: TGTGCCAGTAGGAACCCGGGACAGGGGCGAATCGGCTATGGCTACACCTTC. Residues: CASRNPGQGRIGYGYTF.

The chain combines TRBV9 with TRBJ2-2; TRBD2 is a possible D gene (6 bases). The length of the CDR3 is 17 residues. The germline V gene has CDR1 SGDLS and CDR2 YYNGEE. Trimming took off 0 bases at V and 1 base at J, with 13 bases between the two ends. CDR3 DNA sequence: TGTGCCAGCAGCGTAGATTTGGGGACTGGGAACACCGGGGAGCTGTTTTTT. Amino acids: CASSVDLGTGNTGELFF. Supplemented by reference TRBV9 and TRBJ2-2, the full variable domain reads DSGVTQTPKHLITATGQRVTLRCSPRSGDLSVYWYQQSLDQGLQFLIQYYNGEERAKGNILERFSAQQFPDLHSELNLSSLELGDSALYFCASSVDLGTGNTGELFFGEGSRLTVL.

This chain uses TRBV7-9 with TRBJ2-5; D may be TRBD2 (5 bases). This CDR3 comprises 16 residues. The V gene lost 4 bases and the J gene lost 5 bases, with 20 bases spanning the gap. Per germline, CDR1 SEHNR and CDR2 FQNEAQ (reference sequence). The CDR3 nucleotides are TGTGCCAGCAGCTCCACGGATGCGGGTTCGAGGGAGACCCAGTACTTC. This sequence encodes CASSSTDAGSRETQYF.

A single count supports this clone. This sequence joins TRBV10-1 and TRBJ2-5; D is perhaps TRBD1 (5 bases). CDR3 size: 15 residues. Germline lookup yields CDR1 WNHNN and CDR2 SYGVQD (reference sequence). The ends were cut back, 7 bases at V and 0 bases at J, with 15 bases in the middle. The CDR3 loop reads CASTPRVVDQETQYF. CDR3 nucleotides: TGCGCCAGCACCCCCAGGGTAGTAGACCAAGAGACCCAGTACTTC.

The chain has TRBV7-7 and TRBJ2-1, with 12 bases matching TRBD2. V shed 5 bases and J 4 bases; nucleotides not matched to a gene: 15. CDR1 is SSHAT, CDR2 FNYEAQ, per germline (reference sequence). This CDR3 has 19 residues. The CDR3 reads CASSPRLAGGPGDYNEQFF. The CDR3, as DNA: TGTGCCAGCAGCCCCCGTCTAGCGGGAGGGCCGGGGGATTACAATGAGCAGTTCTTC.

The CDR3 spells CASSLGQGDYGYTF. CDR3 coding DNA: TGCGCCAGCAGCTTGGGGCAGGGTGATTATGGCTACACCTTC. J is TRBJ1-2 and V is TRBV5-1, with D perhaps TRBD1 (5 bases). There are 14 residues in the CDR3. Germline loops: CDR1 SGHRS, CDR2 YFSETQ. V dropped 0 bases and J dropped 5 bases, with 11 bases sitting between them.

This clone was observed once. The rearrangement links TRBV6-5 to TRBJ2-7, with 10 bases that match TRBD1. The CDR3 is 15 amino acids. Germline V lookup: CDR1 MNHEY, CDR2 SVGAGI. J lost 1 base, V lost 4 bases, and 4 bases had no gene match. The CDR3 sequence: CASSSGQGTSYEQYF. The CDR3 DNA sequence: TGTGCCAGCAGTTCGGGACAGGGGACTTCCTACGAGCAGTACTTC.